These 24 T cell receptor beta chains share one sample of origin, sequenced in a study of Graves' ophthalmopathy and Graves' hyperthyroidism. Amplification from RNA transcripts yielded the TCR beta CDR3 regions. HTBI primers primed a first-round RT-PCR, and a second-round multiplex PCR followed. TCRdb re-derived calls from the multiplex PCR reads in MiXCR, one entry per CDR3 protein. The sample holds 300,000 or so distinct CDR3 sequences, roughly 15% seen once. Sequencing used peripheral blood. All receptors come from an adult man with Graves' ophthalmopathy.

The chain recombines TRBV3-1 with TRBJ2-7; TRBD1 matches at 7 bases. Germline CDR1 reads LGHDT; CDR2 reads YNNKEL (reference sequence). The CDR3 runs 13 residues. The V and J ends lost 5 bases and 6 bases, in that order; junction bases with no gene match: 7. CDR3 DNA sequence: TGTGCCAGCAGCTCGACACAGGGGAGCGAGCAGTACTTC. Translated: CASSSTQGSEQYF.

This clonotype was counted at least ten times. V and J are TRBV20-1 and TRBJ2-7; the D gene could be TRBD1 or TRBD2 (5 bases each). Per germline, CDR1 DFQATT and CDR2 SNEGSKA (reference sequence). This CDR3 region has 14 residues. Between the trimmed V and J ends, which lost 1 base and 4 bases, there was a span of 14 bases. CDR3 bases: TGCAGTGCTAGAGCGAGGGGATCCCCTTACGAGCAGTACTTC. This gives the protein CSARARGSPYEQYF.

This clonotype was recorded at least ten times. CDR3 DNA sequence: TGTGCCAGCAGCTTAGTCTTTTGGAACAGCAACACTGAAGCTTTCTTT. It yields the protein CASSLVFWNSNTEAFF. V and J are TRBV7-9 and TRBJ1-1, with no clear D. Between the trimmed V and J ends, which lost 1 base and 2 bases, there was a span of 14 bases. CDR3 length equals 16 residues. The germline gives CDR1 SEHNR, CDR2 FQNEAQ (reference sequence).

Ten or more counts support this clonotype. This chain uses TRBV6-2 or TRBV6-3 with TRBJ1-5; 8 nucleotides align to TRBD1. With V trimmed by 6 bases and J by 5 bases, 12 bases remained unmatched. The CDR3 is 16 residues long. In germline, CDR1 is MNHEY, CDR2 SVGEGT. The CDR3 protein is CASRPARTGLDQPQHF. In nucleotides, the CDR3 is TGTGCCAGCAGGCCGGCCCGGACAGGGCTCGATCAGCCCCAGCATTTT.

This clonotype was seen at least ten times. The chain has TRBV19 and TRBJ2-5, with 8 nucleotides matching TRBD2. The germline CDR1 and CDR2 sequences are LNHDA and SQIVND (reference sequence). Trimming at V came to 6 bases and at J to 10 bases, leaving 16 bases not matched to a gene. The CDR3 has 15 amino acids. The CDR3: CASRPTGTRLGGQYF. The CDR3 nucleotides read TGTGCCAGTAGGCCAACCGGGACTAGGTTGGGCGGCCAGTACTTC.

The gene calls are TRBV27 and TRBJ2-5, with D hard to call. The CDR3 is 9 residues long. Trimming removed 6 bases from V and 11 bases from J, with 7 bases in between. CDR1 and CDR2 (germline): MNHEY, SMNVEV (reference sequence). CDR3 region: CASSPPQYF. CDR3 bases: TGTGCCAGCAGCCCCCCTCAGTACTTC.

At least ten counts were recorded for this clonotype. This chain connects TRBV6-5 to TRBJ1-1, with D uncertain. CDR3 size: 13 residues. Germline CDR1 is MNHEY and CDR2 is SVGAGI. Trimming left V 6 bases short and J 2 bases short, with 10 bases between. This CDR3 is CASSNKGNTEAFF. In DNA, the CDR3 is TGTGCCAGCAGCAACAAGGGAAACACTGAAGCTTTCTTT.

This clonotype occurred many times. This chain links TRBV27 with TRBJ1-1; TRBD1 aligns across 7 bases. V gave up 5 bases and J gave up 4 bases; unmatched junction bases: 7. The length of the CDR3 is 14 residues. CDR1 is MNHEY and CDR2 is SMNVEV in the germline V gene (reference sequence). CDR3 in amino acids: CASSPTGELTEAFF. CDR3 bases: TGTGCCAGCAGTCCTACAGGGGAGCTCACTGAAGCTTTCTTT.

This clonotype was counted a few times. This may be a read error: a much more frequent sequence differs by one nucleotide. J is TRBJ1-1 and V is TRBV7-3, with D perhaps matching TRBD1 (5 bases). The germline V gene has CDR1 SGHTA and CDR2 FQGTGA. V gave up 5 bases and J gave up 1 base, with 11 bases separating them. CDR3 length equals 14 residues. CDR3 in DNA: TGTGCCAGCAGCGCCAGGGTAGGGAACACTGAAGCTTTCTTT. Residues: CASSARVGNTEAFF.

This clonotype was detected many times. The genes are TRBV4-2 and TRBJ1-1, with no clear D. The CDR3 length is 13 residues. The germline V gene encodes CDR1 LGHNA and CDR2 YNFKEQ. Trimming removed 1 base at V and 5 bases at J, with 8 bases between. CDR3: CASSQGFGTEAFF. The CDR3 DNA reads TGTGCCAGCAGCCAAGGGTTCGGGACTGAAGCTTTCTTT.

Many counts were recorded for this clonotype. It may be a read error: a sequence one base away is much more abundant. The rearrangement joins TRBV7-9 to TRBJ1-1, with TRBD1 matching 8 bases. The CDR3 runs 12 residues. Trimming at V came to 5 bases and at J to 7 bases, leaving 3 bases not matched to a gene. The germline V gene has CDR1 SEHNR and CDR2 FQNEAQ (reference sequence). CDR3 sequence reads: CASSRDRSEAFF. For the CDR3, the DNA is TGTGCCAGCAGCAGGGACAGGAGTGAAGCTTTCTTT.

This clonotype was found many times. The chain couples TRBV5-1 to TRBJ1-1; 11 bases align to TRBD1. Germline V gene data show CDR1 as SGHRS and CDR2 as YFSETQ. The CDR3 spans 18 residues. Trimming cost V 1 base and J 4 bases; bases outside gene matches: 12. CDR3 loop: CASSLWIGTGGSVTEAFF. The CDR3 DNA reads TGCGCCAGCAGCTTGTGGATTGGGACAGGGGGTAGTGTCACTGAAGCTTTCTTT. Full variable domain (remainder filled in from reference TRBV5-1 and TRBJ1-1): KAGVTQTPRYLIKTRGQQVTLSCSPISGHRSVSWYQQTPGQGLQFLFEYFSETQRNKGNFPGRFSGRQFSNSRSEMNVSTLELGDSALYLCASSLWIGTGGSVTEAFFGQGTRLTVV.

This clonotype was seen many times. The chain employs TRBV10-2 and TRBJ1-1; no definite D call. Germline V gives CDR1 WSHSY, CDR2 SAAADI. The CDR3 extends over 13 amino acids. The V gene lost 3 bases and the J gene lost 4 bases, with 9 bases spanning the gap. In DNA form, the CDR3 reads TGCGCCAGCAGTGATCGGGTCGGCACTGAAGCTTTCTTT. It encodes CASSDRVGTEAFF.

In this sample, this clonotype turned up many times. The genes are TRBV7-3 and TRBJ2-5, with 12 bases identical to TRBD1. This CDR3 has 17 amino acids. In germline, CDR1 is SGHTA, CDR2 FQGTGA. Losses at the gene ends were 5 bases for V and 5 bases for J; bases not matched to a gene: 12. The CDR3 coding sequence is TGTGCCAGCAGCCCGACCGGGACAGGGGGCGTTGGGGAGACCCAGTACTTC. It yields the protein CASSPTGTGGVGETQYF.

The gene calls are TRBV30 and TRBJ1-1; unclear D gene. Trimming cost V 2 bases and J 0 bases, with 7 bases left between them. The CDR3 loop spans 13 amino acids. Germline lookup yields CDR1 GTSNPN and CDR2 SVGIG (reference sequence). CDR3 protein: CAWSFNMNTEAFF. CDR3 coding DNA: TGTGCCTGGAGTTTTAACATGAACACTGAAGCTTTCTTT.

This clonotype appeared many times. This chain joins TRBV10-3 and TRBJ2-7; D is perhaps TRBD2 (6 bases). V dropped 4 bases and J dropped 3 bases, with 13 bases sitting between them. The CDR3 contains 14 residues. Germline values: CDR1 ENHRY, CDR2 SYGVKD. The CDR3 region is CAISGGTDIYEQYF. The CDR3 DNA sequence: TGTGCCATCAGTGGCGGGACCGACATCTACGAGCAGTACTTC.

This clonotype was seen many times. This chain uses TRBV20-1 with TRBJ2-4, with no clear D. This CDR3 is 14 amino acids long. In germline, CDR1 is DFQATT, CDR2 SNEGSKA (reference sequence). V lost 8 bases and J lost 0, with 14 bases in between. CDR3 nucleotide sequence: TGCAGTACAACGGCGGCAGTAGCCAAAAACATTCAGTACTTC. As protein: CSTTAAVAKNIQYF.

This clonotype was detected many times. V usage is TRBV19 and J usage is TRBJ1-5; 8 nucleotides agree with TRBD1. The CDR3 extends over 15 amino acids. The germline CDR1 and CDR2 sequences are LNHDA and SQIVND (reference sequence). V lost 7 bases, J lost 2 bases, and 7 bases stayed unmatched. DNA of the CDR3: TGTGCCAGTAAGGTCGGACAGGGCGGCAATCAGCCCCAGCATTTT. Residues: CASKVGQGGNQPQHF.

In this sample, this clonotype turned up many times. The rearrangement links TRBV24-1 to TRBJ2-5; 10 bases agree with TRBD1. Germline V lookup: CDR1 KGHDR, CDR2 SFDVKD. The CDR3 contains 16 residues. The V and J ends lost 5 bases and 4 bases, in that order; junction bases with no gene match: 9. The CDR3 DNA is TGTGCCACCAGTGCCCCCCGGACAGGGGGAGCAGAGACCCAGTACTTC. Protein sequence: CATSAPRTGGAETQYF.

There are many counts of this clonotype. This rearrangement joins TRBV20-1 to TRBJ1-1; 7 nucleotides match TRBD1. Germline V CDR1 and CDR2: DFQATT, SNEGSKA (reference sequence). V shed 5 bases and J 6 bases; nucleotides not matched to a gene: 12. The CDR3 length is 14 residues. The CDR3 DNA sequence: TGCAGTGCTTCCTCGACAGGGAGTATTCCTGAAGCTTTCTTT. Amino acid sequence: CSASSTGSIPEAFF.

This clonotype was picked up many times. This rearrangement joins TRBV4-3 to TRBJ1-6; possible D gene TRBD1, 5 bases. This CDR3 comprises 14 residues. The V gene lost 0 bases and the J gene lost 9 bases, with 9 bases spanning the gap. The V gene's germline CDR1 is LGHNA and CDR2 YSLEER. The DNA of the CDR3 is TGCGCCAGCAGCCAAGACAGGGAAGGTTCACCCCTCCACTTT. This translates into CASSQDREGSPLHF.

In its sample, this clonotype was seen many times. The chain uses TRBV27 and TRBJ1-5; D is unclear. CDR3 length equals 12 residues. Germline V gene sequence: CDR1 MNHEY, CDR2 SMNVEV (reference sequence). Trimming took 4 bases from V and 4 from J, leaving 5 bases between them. CDR3 residues: CASSSVNQPQHF. The CDR3 bases are TGTGCCAGCAGTTCAGTGAATCAGCCCCAGCATTTT.

This clonotype showed up many times. The rearrangement uses TRBV24-1 and TRBJ2-7, with D perhaps being TRBD1 or TRBD2 (5 bases each). The V end lost 10 bases, the J end lost 0 bases, and 12 bases lay between the germline ends. Germline CDR1 reads KGHDR; CDR2 reads SFDVKD. The CDR3 covers 13 residues. CDR3 in DNA: TGTGCCACGAGAGGGACGGACTCCTACGAGCAGTACTTC. As protein: CATRGTDSYEQYF.

The chain uses TRBV11-1 and TRBJ1-3; 9 bases align to TRBD1. The V gene's germline CDR1 is SGHAT and CDR2 FQDESV (reference sequence). The V gene end was trimmed by 5 bases and the J gene end by 0 bases; junction bases not matched to a gene: 5. The CDR3 extends over 16 amino acids. CDR3 sequence: CASSGTGRPSGNTIYF. CDR3 DNA sequence: TGTGCCAGCAGCGGGACAGGGCGCCCCTCTGGAAACACCATATATTTT.